This TCR beta chain is drawn from a study of control samples from healthy donors and cancer patients. CDR3 length: 13 residues. The V segment lost 5 bases and the J segment 8 bases; nucleotides outside the gene matches: 7. Germline assignment: CDR1 MDHEN and CDR2 SYDVKM. Using immunoSEQ multiplex PCR, the repertoire was profiled, and TCRdb retains in-frame clones only, with some absent. Of about 180,000 clones listed, 90% are singletons. Input material: blood. The sequence was obtained from a woman in her forties or fifties in good health. V is TRBV28 and J is TRBJ1-2; 8 bases match TRBD1. For the CDR3, the DNA is TGTGCCAGCAGTGCCGGACAGGGATGGGGCTACACCTTC. Its translation: CASSAGQGWGYTF.